Below, 10 T cell receptor beta chains from the same sample are listed, as sequenced in a study of blood T cells in healthy people across ages. The use of a sample-barcoded 5' primer and a J-beta primer mix characterized a second PCR of about 7 to 12 cycles. TCRdb reprocessed the 5' RACE reads with MiXCR, giving one entry per CDR3 protein. Of roughly 1,300,000 distinct CDR3 sequences in the sample, around 55% are singletons; the top ten hold over 5.5%. The specimen was blood. All receptors come from a man aged 18 to 30 in good health.

There are a few counts of this clonotype. The chain carries TRBV25-1 and TRBJ1-6; D unclear. The length of the CDR3 is 15 residues. Germline loops: CDR1 MGHDK, CDR2 SYGVNS. V was cut by 1 base and J by 8 bases, with 12 bases left in between. For the CDR3, the DNA is TGTGCCAGCAGTGAATTAAAGGAGCTGGATTCACCCCTCCACTTT. Translation: CASSELKELDSPLHF. Full variable domain (outside the CDR3, taken from reference TRBV25-1 and TRBJ1-6): EADIYQTPRYLVIGTGKKITLECSQTMGHDKMYWYQQDPGMELHLIHYSYGVNSTEKGDLSSESTVSRIRTEHFPLTLESARPSHTSQYLCASSELKELDSPLHFGNGTRLTVT.

The rearrangement links TRBV20-1 to TRBJ2-1; 9 nucleotides line up with TRBD2. V shed 0 bases, J shed 9 bases, and the junction held 9 bases outside the gene matches. Germline CDR1 reads DFQATT; CDR2 reads SNEGSKA (reference sequence). CDR3 length: 15 amino acids. CDR3 sequence (DNA): TGCAGTGCTAGAGATCTATCTAGCGGGGTGGGTGAGCAGTTCTTC. It encodes CSARDLSSGVGEQFF.

The chain recombines TRBV4-3 with TRBJ2-6; tentative D call: TRBD1 (5 bases). Germline lookup yields CDR1 LGHNA and CDR2 YSLEER. The CDR3 is 17 amino acids. The germline V and J ends were trimmed by 1 base and 0 bases, with 10 bases remaining between them. CDR3 protein: CASSQVLDSSGANVLTF. The CDR3 region has the DNA TGCGCCAGCAGCCAAGTCCTCGACAGCTCTGGGGCCAACGTCCTGACTTTC.

The chain combines TRBV6-5 with TRBJ2-1, with D uncertain. Germline V CDR1 and CDR2: MNHEY, SVGAGI. V gave up 4 bases and J gave up 3 bases, with 7 bases separating them. The CDR3 consists of 13 residues. The CDR3 loop is CASSSASYNEQFF. Written as DNA, the CDR3 is TGTGCCAGCAGTTCGGCTAGCTACAATGAGCAGTTCTTC.

The J gene is TRBJ2-2, the V gene TRBV29-1, with 9 bases that match TRBD2. The CDR3 has 19 residues. With V trimmed by 6 bases and J by 1 base, 18 bases remained unmatched. From germline, CDR1 is SQVTM and CDR2 ANQGSEA. This CDR3 is CSVPLAGPYWKMNTGELFF. The DNA for the CDR3 is TGCAGCGTCCCTCTAGCGGGACCGTACTGGAAGATGAACACCGGGGAGCTGTTTTTT.

The chain is built from TRBV12-5 and TRBJ2-1; D unclear. Germline CDR1 LGHNT, CDR2 FRNRAP. Between the trimmed V and J ends, which lost 4 bases and 2 bases, there was a span of 12 bases. This CDR3 has 15 amino acids. In DNA form, the CDR3 reads TGTGCTAGTGGTTCGGGTTCTTCGGCCTACAATGAGCAGTTCTTC. This translates into CASGSGSSAYNEQFF. Variable domain in full (rest from reference TRBV12-5 and TRBJ2-1): DARVTQTPRHKVTEMGQEVTMRCQPILGHNTVFWYRQTMMQGLELLAYFRNRAPLDDSGMPKDRFSAEMPDATLATLKIQPSEPRDSAVYFCASGSGSSAYNEQFFGPGTRLTVL.

This chain joins TRBV4-1 and TRBJ2-7, with D maybe TRBD1 (6 bases). This CDR3 has 13 residues. V was pared by 0 bases and J by 5 bases, with 8 bases between. In germline, CDR1 is MGHRA, CDR2 YSYEKL. The DNA of the CDR3 is TGCGCCAGCAGCCAAGAACGACAGGACGAGCAGTACTTC. Encoded protein: CASSQERQDEQYF.

This clonotype has more than one count but fewer than ten. This chain connects TRBV29-1 to TRBJ1-2, with 8 bases identical to TRBD1. V shed 7 bases, J shed 0 bases, and the junction held 4 bases outside the gene matches. Germline loops: CDR1 SQVTM, CDR2 ANQGSEA. This CDR3 contains 13 residues. CDR3 sequence (DNA): TGCAGCGGCGGGGACAGGACTAACTATGGCTACACCTTC. It encodes CSGGDRTNYGYTF.

The chain couples TRBV2 to TRBJ2-1; 10 positions match TRBD1. There are 15 residues in the CDR3. Trimming took 3 bases from V and 8 from J; bases not matched to a gene: 7. Germline CDR1 and CDR2: SNHLY and FYNNEI. The CDR3 loop is CASSERGTGVHEQFF. In nucleotides, the CDR3 is TGTGCCAGCAGTGAGAGGGGGACAGGGGTGCATGAGCAGTTCTTC.

This chain uses TRBV4-1 with TRBJ1-1; 8 nucleotides agree with TRBD1. J was trimmed by 6 bases and V by 4 bases; bases with no gene match: 7. This CDR3 comprises 14 residues. In germline, CDR1 is MGHRA, CDR2 YSYEKL. CDR3 region: CASSRVTGAPEAFF. CDR3 bases: TGCGCCAGCAGCCGAGTGACAGGGGCCCCTGAAGCTTTCTTT.